Listed here is a single TCR beta chain. Which antigen it targets is not known. Qualities for individual bases were not recorded, and no much larger clone is one base off. Participants in the prospective study were enrolled through a virtual design, were aged roughly 18 to 100 years, and lived in 20 to 30 United States geographic areas. To assign participants to cohorts, the prospective study relied on clinical history that participants themselves reported in a screening survey and a study questionnaire. Recovered participants in ImmuneRACE Cohort 3 were defined as having two consecutive negative NP/OP PCR tests, clearance from a healthcare professional, or resolution of symptoms. Each participant in the prospective study had whole blood, serum and a nasopharyngeal or oropharyngeal swab collected by mobile phlebotomists. Over a roughly two-month period, participants in the prospective study had the option of providing additional blood draws and questionnaires. Blood samples from the prospective study were shipped frozen or at room temperature prior to DNA extraction.

According to the germline V gene, CDR1 reads KGHSH and CDR2 reads LQKENI. At the junction V is shortened by 4 bases and J by 0 bases; bases outside the gene matches: 4. Including cysteine and phenylalanine, the CDR3 has 15 amino acids. The read is trimmed to its CDR3 DNA, 45 bases read in frame from base 1. This specimen belongs to a study of blood T cell repertoires in COVID-19 (dated by TCRdb to 2020 to 2022). With respect to the entire study: Samples from collaborators originated in the United States, Italy and Spain and spanned both the acute and convalescent phases of COVID-19. The prospective study material was composed of cDNA or gDNA derived from T cells, B-cell-depleted T cells, or PBMCs. Deeply sampled blood TCRbeta repertoires from subjects exposed to, actively infected with, or recovered from COVID-19 were included in the dataset. The repertoires were released in a freely available public database intended as a resource for research on the immune response to SARS-CoV-2. Samples were obtained from the ongoing ImmuneRACE study (first 160 participants) and from 1,200 or so subjects provided by 6 global collaborators. Nearly every sample came with metadata listing a de-identified subject ID, COVID-19 status, age in years and sex. Where available, HLA class I and class II types were taken from metadata supplied by the sample provider and were not determined by assay-based typing.

The immunoSEQ Assay, a bias-controlled multiplex PCR, was used to amplify TCRbeta CDR3 regions from genomic DNA. The authors processed their data as follows. Within the assay, amplification of reference gene primers was used to estimate how many nucleated cells each sample contained. To quantify the absolute abundance of each unique TCRbeta CDR3 rearrangement, sequence reads were collapsed and filtered. For each sample, productive Simpson clonality was calculated by taking the square root of Simpson's diversity index across productive rearrangements. What TCRdb holds here is the immuneACCESS table cut down to in-frame rearrangements. Part of the clones is not present; checked against another copy, under half of the missing clones reflect an unresolved V gene, and the others are unexplained. D and trimming were read from the DNA, whereas the V and J calls and clone size are those reported in that table. This sample is represented by about 300,000 clones; 89% of them were singletons. The ten largest make up approximately 5.2% of the sample.

Broad study findings and their caveats: The amount of clinical and demographic metadata varied by source and participant and was provided uncurated.

Sequencing was carried out using PBMCs or T cells enriched from blood (not recorded which). The chain was built from TRBV18 and TRBJ1-1; the central 8 bases match TRBD1. The TCR comes from a man between 60 and 70 years old who had recovered from COVID-19. The CDR3 is CASSQGQGLNTEAFF. The DNA sequence reads TGTGCCAGCTCACAAGGACAGGGACTGAACACTGAAGCTTTCTTT.